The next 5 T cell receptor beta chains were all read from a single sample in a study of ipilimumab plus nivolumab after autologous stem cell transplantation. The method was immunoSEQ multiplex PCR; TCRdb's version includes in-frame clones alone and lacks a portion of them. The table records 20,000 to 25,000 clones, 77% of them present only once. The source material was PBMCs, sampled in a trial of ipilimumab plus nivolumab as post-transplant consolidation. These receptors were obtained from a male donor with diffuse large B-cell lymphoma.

The CDR3: CASSPGLGFRGQNTGELFF. In nucleotides, the CDR3 is TGTGCCAGCTCACCAGGTCTAGGTTTTAGAGGCCAAAACACCGGGGAGCTGTTTTTT. The rearrangement links TRBV18 to TRBJ2-2; no definite D call. Deletions cut 2 bases from V and 2 bases from J, with 21 bases between. Per the germline V gene, CDR1 is KGHSH and CDR2 is LQKENI. CDR3 length: 19 amino acids.

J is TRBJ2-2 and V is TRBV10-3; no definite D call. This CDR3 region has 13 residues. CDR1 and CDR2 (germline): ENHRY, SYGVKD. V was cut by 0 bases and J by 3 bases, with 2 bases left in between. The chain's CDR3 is CAISESYTGELFF. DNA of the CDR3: TGTGCCATCAGTGAGTCTTACACCGGGGAGCTGTTTTTT.

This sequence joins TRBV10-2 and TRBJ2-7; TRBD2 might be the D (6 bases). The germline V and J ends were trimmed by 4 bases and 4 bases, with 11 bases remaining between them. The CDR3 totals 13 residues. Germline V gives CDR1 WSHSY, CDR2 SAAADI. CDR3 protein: CASSGGVLYEQYF. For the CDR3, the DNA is TGCGCCAGCAGTGGGGGGGTTCTATACGAGCAGTACTTC.

This chain's CDR3 is CASSPREGRRSYEQYF. CDR3 nucleotide sequence: TGTGCCAGCAGCCCCCGTGAAGGGCGGAGGTCCTACGAGCAGTACTTC. This rearrangement joins TRBV7-9 to TRBJ2-7, with D possibly being TRBD2 (5 bases). Germline lookup yields CDR1 SEHNR and CDR2 FQNEAQ (reference sequence). The CDR3 has 16 amino acids. Trimming removed 5 bases at V and 1 base at J, with 18 bases between. The entire variable domain, with the rest obtained from reference TRBV7-9 and TRBJ2-7, is as follows: DTGVSQNPRHKITKRGQNVTFRCDPISEHNRLYWYRQTLGQGPEFLTYFQNEAQLEKSRLLSDRFSAERPKGSFSTLEIQRTEQGDSAMYLCASSPREGRRSYEQYFGPGTRLTVT.

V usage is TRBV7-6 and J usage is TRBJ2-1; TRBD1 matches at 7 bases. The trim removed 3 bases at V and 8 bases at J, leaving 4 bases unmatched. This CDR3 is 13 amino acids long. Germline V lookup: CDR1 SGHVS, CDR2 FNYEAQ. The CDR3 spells CASSFTGTDEQFF. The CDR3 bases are TGTGCCAGCAGCTTTACCGGGACAGATGAGCAGTTCTTC.